The clone carrying this T cell receptor (beta chain) was detected only once. Its specificity is unknown. MiXCR, applied by TCRdb to the RT-PCR reads, yields one record per CDR3 protein. The repertoire holds about 650,000 distinct CDR3 sequences, with approximately 14% as singletons. The entry originates in a study of response to subunit inactivated influenza vaccine. Notes on the study in general: It was the authors' suggestion that each seasonal influenza vaccination recruits few new T cells.

Germline-derived CDR1 and CDR2 are SNHLY and FYNNEI. The CDR3 has 17 residues. V shed 2 bases, J shed 3 bases, and the junction held 9 bases outside the gene matches. The sequencing here drew on PBMCs from blood, taken roughly 12 days after vaccination. The receptor's source is a man in his forties or fifties who received an inactivated influenza vaccine. This rearrangement joins TRBV2 to TRBJ2-7, with 11 bases that match TRBD2. This CDR3 is CASSERATSGRVYEQYF. DNA for the CDR3: TGTGCCAGCAGTGAAAGAGCTACTAGCGGGAGAGTCTACGAGCAGTACTTC.